Presented here are 12 T cell receptor beta chains from one specimen sequenced in a study of T-cell reconstitution after alpha-beta-depleted transplantation in children. A TCRbeta library incorporating unique molecular identifiers was prepared. TCRdb re-analysed the PCR reads in MiXCR, keeping a single row per CDR3 protein. The sample lists about 480,000 distinct CDR3 sequences, 12% occurring once. Sequences were derived from PBMCs from the stem cell graft donor, sampled from the stem cell graft. All receptors derive from a human donor who donated a stem cell graft to a child with combined immunodeficiency.

There are a few counts of this clonotype. This sequence joins TRBV7-6 and TRBJ2-2; perhaps TRBD1 as D (6 bases). The V and J ends lost 2 bases and 7 bases respectively, with 14 bases between them. There are 15 residues in the CDR3. Germline-derived CDR1 and CDR2 are SGHVS and FNYEAQ. CDR3 sequence reads: CASSLPQGSGGELFF. CDR3 nucleotides: TGTGCCAGCAGCTTACCACAGGGAAGCGGCGGGGAGCTGTTTTTT.

A few counts support this clonotype. The rearrangement joins TRBV9 to TRBJ2-5; 11 bases agree with TRBD2. With 2 bases clipped from V and 3 bases from J, the junction kept 3 bases outside the gene matches. Per germline, CDR1 SGDLS and CDR2 YYNGEE. The CDR3 is 15 amino acids. DNA for the CDR3: TGTGCCAGCAGCGTTAGCGGGGGGGCCGAAGAGACCCAGTACTTC. It is translated as CASSVSGGAEETQYF.

This clonotype has only one observation. The V call is TRBV15, the J call TRBJ2-7, with 8 positions matching TRBD1. Germline loops: CDR1 LNHNV, CDR2 YYDKDF (reference sequence). The CDR3 has 13 residues. The V and J ends lost 0 bases and 8 bases, in that order; junction bases with no gene match: 3. The CDR3 nucleotides are TGTGCCACCAGCAGAGACAGGGGGCTCAAGCAGTACTTC. Translated, it gives CATSRDRGLKQYF.

This clonotype was detected a few times. The chain joins TRBV7-9 to TRBJ1-2, with no clear D. V was cut by 8 bases and J by 2 bases, with 9 bases left in between. CDR3 size: 12 residues. The V gene's germline CDR1 is SEHNR and CDR2 FQNEAQ (reference sequence). CDR3 sequence reads: CASGQENYGYTF. The CDR3 bases are TGTGCCAGCGGGCAGGAAAACTATGGCTACACCTTC.

This clonotype has a count of ten or more. This chain joins TRBV28 and TRBJ1-4; the D gene is possibly TRBD1 (6 bases). The CDR3 loop spans 16 amino acids. Germline V gives CDR1 MDHEN, CDR2 SYDVKM. Deletions cut 8 bases from V and 6 bases from J, with 22 bases between. Written as DNA, the CDR3 is TGTGCCAGCCGTGGGGGCCTTCCCCCAAGTGATGAAAAACTGTTTTTT. Amino acid sequence: CASRGGLPPSDEKLFF.

This clonotype was found many times. The chain employs TRBV5-1 and TRBJ1-1; D unclear. The germline V gene encodes CDR1 SGHRS and CDR2 YFSETQ. The CDR3 runs 14 residues. V was clipped by 0 bases and J by 1 base, with 7 bases between them. For the CDR3, the DNA is TGCGCCAGCAGCTTGGCCGCACGGAACACTGAAGCTTTCTTT. Protein: CASSLAARNTEAFF. The whole variable domain, remainder taken from reference TRBV5-1 and TRBJ1-1, is KAGVTQTPRYLIKTRGQQVTLSCSPISGHRSVSWYQQTPGQGLQFLFEYFSETQRNKGNFPGRFSGRQFSNSRSEMNVSTLELGDSALYLCASSLAARNTEAFFGQGTRLTVV.

A few counts support this clonotype. The J gene is TRBJ2-5, the V gene TRBV5-1; perhaps TRBD2 as D (6 bases). Germline CDR1 reads SGHRS; CDR2 reads YFSETQ. The V gene lost 7 bases and the J gene lost 3 bases, with 16 bases spanning the gap. The CDR3 extends over 14 amino acids. The CDR3 region is CASRVLTSEETQYF. CDR3 nucleotides: TGCGCCAGCCGAGTATTGACTAGTGAAGAGACCCAGTACTTC.

Worth noting for this clonotype: This may be a read error, as it is one base from a much larger clone. The chain employs TRBV9 and TRBJ2-3, with 10 nucleotides matching TRBD2. Germline loops: CDR1 SGDLS, CDR2 YYNGEE. The CDR3 runs to 15 residues. The CDR3 here is CSSSVTSGTHDTQYF. CDR3 nucleotides: TGTTCCAGCAGCGTAACTAGCGGGACTCATGATACGCAGTATTTT. The complete variable domain, with remaining parts taken from reference TRBV9 and TRBJ2-3, reads DSGVTQTPKHLITATGQRVTLRCSPRSGDLSVYWYQQSLDQGLQFLIQYYNGEERAKGNILERFSAQQFPDLHSELNLSSLELGDSALYFCSSSVTSGTHDTQYFGPGTRLTVL.

This clonotype was detected only a few times. The gene calls are TRBV6-4 and TRBJ2-1; TRBD1 matches at 11 bases. The CDR3 length is 15 residues. V was pared by 6 bases and J by 6 bases, with 7 bases of the junction left unmatched. Germline V gene sequence: CDR1 MRHNA, CDR2 SNTAGT. The CDR3 loop is CASRPGQGAANEQFF. In nucleotides, the CDR3 is TGTGCCAGCAGGCCCGGACAGGGGGCAGCCAATGAGCAGTTCTTC.

The table lists this clonotype with a few counts. The chain couples TRBV7-3 to TRBJ2-3; maybe TRBD1 (6 bases). CDR3 length: 15 amino acids. Germline CDR1 SGHTA, CDR2 FQGTGA. The V gene lost 5 bases and the J gene lost 1 base, with 13 bases spanning the gap. CDR3 protein: CASSQGQPGTDTQYF. CDR3 bases: TGTGCCAGCAGCCAAGGACAGCCTGGCACAGATACGCAGTATTTT.

This clonotype was recorded a few times. This chain links TRBV29-1 with TRBJ1-1; D is unresolved. Germline lookup yields CDR1 SQVTM and CDR2 ANQGSEA. This CDR3 contains 11 residues. Trimming shortened V by 5 bases and J by 0 bases, and 4 bases separated the two germline ends. The CDR3 here is CSVRLNTEAFF. The CDR3, as DNA: TGCAGCGTTCGACTGAACACTGAAGCTTTCTTT.

At least ten counts were recorded for this clonotype. The chain combines TRBV4-2 with TRBJ2-1, with 11 bases fitting TRBD2. The CDR3 consists of 20 residues. Germline V gene sequence: CDR1 LGHNA, CDR2 YNFKEQ. Trimming removed 5 bases from V and 3 bases from J; junction bases left unmatched: 18. The CDR3 loop is CASSSNAWLAGGTLYNEQFF. In nucleotides, the CDR3 is TGTGCCAGCAGCTCAAATGCCTGGCTAGCGGGGGGTACTCTCTACAATGAGCAGTTCTTC.